This entry is about one TCR beta chain. Its antigen remains unidentified. The input lacks base qualities; no much larger clone sits a single base away. The sample belongs to a study of cytomegalovirus exposure and HLA in healthy donors listed by TCRdb under 2017. About the investigation overall: According to a later analysis, one platform produced both the roughly 130 validation repertoires and the roughly 640 repertoires of the first cohort. The aim of the study was to test whether cataloging public T cell receptors could identify signatures of past pathogen exposure. In addition to the first cohort of 666 subjects, a separate validation cohort of approximately 130 different subjects was used. The study combined high-throughput TCR immunosequencing, statistical association of individual TCRs with disease status, and machine learning to predict cytomegalovirus infection status. Overall study outcomes, separate from this receptor: While some public TCRs were present in many individuals, most TCR sequences turned up only very rarely across donors. Of the cluster scores, 94% were above 0 in a later analysis, which found that TCRs clustered in the first cohort also tended to co-occur in the 110 or so validation repertoires. A total of fewer than 200 TCR beta chains were listed by the study as associated with cytomegalovirus. Cytomegalovirus status was reported to be diagnosed by the classifier with high specificity and sensitivity in both the original and validation cohorts. A later analysis had no HLA typing for the validation cohort, so co-occurrence there was scored across all 110 or so repertoires. It was suggested by the authors that the approach could potentially be generalized to other disease states and immunological phenotypes. In vitro tests confirmed that three of the cytomegalovirus-associated TCR beta chains recognize cytomegalovirus antigens.

Library creation used the immunoSEQ multiplex PCR assay. In the authors' own workflow: A statistical classification framework was developed to diagnose cytomegalovirus status using the catalog of TCR beta chain sequences. TCRdb's version of the immuneACCESS table is confined to in-frame rearrangements and falls short of the full clone set. An unresolved V gene accounts for under half of the shortfall where checked; the remainder is of unknown origin. Clonal size and the V and J genes are those of that table, whereas D and trimming came from the DNA. Present in this sample are tens of thousands of clones, around 97% of which were seen just once. The ten largest account for roughly 1.6% of the sample. The donors belonged to the validation cohort of over a hundred subjects, which was separate from the approximately 700-subject first cohort. Specimen: PBMCs. This receptor was obtained from a woman between 18 and 30 years old in good health and CMV-seropositive.

The base sequence is TGTGCCAGCCAAAGACAGGGTGGTCAGCCCCAGCATTTT. Its protein reads: CASQRQGGQPQHF. Recombination linked TRBV6-1 to TRBJ1-5; TRBD1 aligns with 7 central bases. From the cysteine up to the phenylalanine, the CDR3 has a length of 13 residues. Only CDR3 DNA remains: 39 bases, in frame from the first base. Via the germline V gene, CDR1 is MNHNS and CDR2 SASEGT. After removal of 8 bases from V and 6 bases from J, the junction retains 7 bases not matched to a gene.